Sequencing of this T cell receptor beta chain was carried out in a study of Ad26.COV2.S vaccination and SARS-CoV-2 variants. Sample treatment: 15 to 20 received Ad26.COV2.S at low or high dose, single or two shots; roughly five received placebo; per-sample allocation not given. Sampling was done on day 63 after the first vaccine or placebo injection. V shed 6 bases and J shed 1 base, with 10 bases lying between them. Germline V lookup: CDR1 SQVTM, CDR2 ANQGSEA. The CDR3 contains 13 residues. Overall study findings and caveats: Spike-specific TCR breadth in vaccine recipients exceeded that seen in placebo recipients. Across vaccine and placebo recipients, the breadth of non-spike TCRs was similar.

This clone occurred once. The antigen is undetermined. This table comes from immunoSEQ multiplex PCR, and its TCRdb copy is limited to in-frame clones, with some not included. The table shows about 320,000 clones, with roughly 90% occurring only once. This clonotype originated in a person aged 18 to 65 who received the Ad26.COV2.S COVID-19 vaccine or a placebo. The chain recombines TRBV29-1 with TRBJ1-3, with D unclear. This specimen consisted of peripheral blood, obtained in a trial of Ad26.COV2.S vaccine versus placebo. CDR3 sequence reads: CSVQDLSGNTIYF. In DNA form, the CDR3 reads TGCAGCGTCCAGGACCTGTCTGGAAACACCATATATTTT.